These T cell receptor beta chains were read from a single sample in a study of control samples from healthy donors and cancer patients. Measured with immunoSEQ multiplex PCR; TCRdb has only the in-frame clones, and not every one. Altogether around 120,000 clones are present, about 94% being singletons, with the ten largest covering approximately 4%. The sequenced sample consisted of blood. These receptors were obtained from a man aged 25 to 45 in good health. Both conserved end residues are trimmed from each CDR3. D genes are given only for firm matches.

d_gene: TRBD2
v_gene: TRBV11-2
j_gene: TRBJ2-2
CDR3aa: ASSDRLAGGSAGELF

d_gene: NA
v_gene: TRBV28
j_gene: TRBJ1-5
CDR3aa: ASSFLDGPGNQPQH

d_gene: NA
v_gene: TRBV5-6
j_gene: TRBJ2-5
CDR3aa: ASSLGTTLWETQY

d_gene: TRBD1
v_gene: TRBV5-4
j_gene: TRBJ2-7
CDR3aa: ASSHTGTGAYEQY

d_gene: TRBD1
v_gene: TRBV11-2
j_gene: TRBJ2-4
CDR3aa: ASSLGVSGQGMNIQY

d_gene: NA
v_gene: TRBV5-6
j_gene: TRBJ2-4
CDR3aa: ASSLGRNIQY

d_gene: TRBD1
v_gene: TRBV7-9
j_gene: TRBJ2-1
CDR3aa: ASSNRQGNNEQF

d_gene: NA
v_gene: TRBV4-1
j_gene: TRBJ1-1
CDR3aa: ASSQDSFLNTEAF

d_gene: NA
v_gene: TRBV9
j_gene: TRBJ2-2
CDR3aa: ASSVVSAGELF

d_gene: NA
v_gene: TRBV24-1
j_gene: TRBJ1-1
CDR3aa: ATSDGGAKGRPEAF

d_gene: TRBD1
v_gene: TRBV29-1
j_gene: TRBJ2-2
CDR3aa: SAGDRTTGELF

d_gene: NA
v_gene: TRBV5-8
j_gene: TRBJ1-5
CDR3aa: ASRSLLLGQPQH

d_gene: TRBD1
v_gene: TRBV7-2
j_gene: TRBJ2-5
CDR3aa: ASSGDRGSGTQY

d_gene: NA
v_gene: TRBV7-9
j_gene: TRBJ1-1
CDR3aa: ASSLASQGNTEAF

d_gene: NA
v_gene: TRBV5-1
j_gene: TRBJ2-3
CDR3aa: ASSLTFSSTDTQY

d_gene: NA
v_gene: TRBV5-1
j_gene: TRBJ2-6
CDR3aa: ASSSYGSSGANVLT

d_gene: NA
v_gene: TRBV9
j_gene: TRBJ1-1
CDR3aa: ASSVGRLNTEAF

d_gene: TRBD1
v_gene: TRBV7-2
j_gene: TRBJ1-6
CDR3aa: ASSFATGWTSSYNSPLH

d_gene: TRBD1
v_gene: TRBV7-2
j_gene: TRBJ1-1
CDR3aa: ASSLEGQGPPNTEAF

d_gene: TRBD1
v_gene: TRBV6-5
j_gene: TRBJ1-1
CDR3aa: ASNRGSGTEAF

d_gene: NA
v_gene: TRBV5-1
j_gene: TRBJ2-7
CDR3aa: ASSLEAASYEQY

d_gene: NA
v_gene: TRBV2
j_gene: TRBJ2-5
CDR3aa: ASMKRQSFQETQY

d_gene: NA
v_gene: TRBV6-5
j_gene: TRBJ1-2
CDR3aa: ASSPHGANYGYT

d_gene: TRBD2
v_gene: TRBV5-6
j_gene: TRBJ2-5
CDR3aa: ASSPTWTSGGAPETQY

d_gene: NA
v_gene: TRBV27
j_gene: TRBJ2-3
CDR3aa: ASSPRTVTDTQY

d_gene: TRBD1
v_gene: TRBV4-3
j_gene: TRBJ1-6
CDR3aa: ASSQDKKRTGTNSPLH

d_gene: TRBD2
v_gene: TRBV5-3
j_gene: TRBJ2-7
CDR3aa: ARRTTSGDHYEQY

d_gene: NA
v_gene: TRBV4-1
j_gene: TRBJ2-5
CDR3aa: ASSRDPTQAGLQETQY

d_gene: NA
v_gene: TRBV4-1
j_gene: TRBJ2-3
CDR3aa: ASSQDGDTQY

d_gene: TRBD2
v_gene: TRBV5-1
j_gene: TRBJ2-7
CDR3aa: ASSLTTSGGAYEQY

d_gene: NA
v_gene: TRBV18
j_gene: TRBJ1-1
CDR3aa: ASSPGTSRLTEAF

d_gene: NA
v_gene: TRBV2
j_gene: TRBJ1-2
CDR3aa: ARRGGLESGGYT

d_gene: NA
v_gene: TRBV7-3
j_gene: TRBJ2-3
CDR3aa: ASSLGTTQADTQY

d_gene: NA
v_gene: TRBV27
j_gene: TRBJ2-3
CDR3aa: ASSSLGAGTDTQY

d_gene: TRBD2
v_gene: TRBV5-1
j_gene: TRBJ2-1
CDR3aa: ASSLGTSGEQF

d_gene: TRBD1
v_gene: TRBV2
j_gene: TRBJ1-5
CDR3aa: ASSVGTGGNQPQH

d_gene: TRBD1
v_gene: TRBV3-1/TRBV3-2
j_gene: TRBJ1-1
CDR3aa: ASSPRGLTRSTEAF

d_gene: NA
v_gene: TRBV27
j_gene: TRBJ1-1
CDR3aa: ASSLYRGMNTEAF

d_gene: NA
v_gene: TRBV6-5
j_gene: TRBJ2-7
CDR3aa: ASRGDRSSYEQY

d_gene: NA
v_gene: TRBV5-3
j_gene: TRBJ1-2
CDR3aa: ARSARDNYGYT

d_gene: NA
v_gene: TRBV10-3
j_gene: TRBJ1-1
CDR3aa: AISEEYKAF

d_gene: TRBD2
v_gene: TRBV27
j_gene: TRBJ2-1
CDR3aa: ASSPTSGGAYNEQF

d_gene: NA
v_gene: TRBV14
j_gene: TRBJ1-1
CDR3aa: ASSPYRDTEAF

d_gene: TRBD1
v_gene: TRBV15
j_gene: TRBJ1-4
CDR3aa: ATIRRGGREKLF

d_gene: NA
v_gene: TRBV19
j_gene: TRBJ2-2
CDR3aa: ASSSGTGELF

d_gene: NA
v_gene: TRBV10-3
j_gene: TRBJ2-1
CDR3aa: AISESAGADNEQF

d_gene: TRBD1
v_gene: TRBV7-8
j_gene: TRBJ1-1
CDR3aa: ASSLLTGGGTEAF

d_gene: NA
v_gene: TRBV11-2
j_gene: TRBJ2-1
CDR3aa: ASSLAGDEQF

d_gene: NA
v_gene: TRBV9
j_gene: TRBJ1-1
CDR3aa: ASSVALQNTEAF

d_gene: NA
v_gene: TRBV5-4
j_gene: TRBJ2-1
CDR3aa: ASSRSGAYNEQF

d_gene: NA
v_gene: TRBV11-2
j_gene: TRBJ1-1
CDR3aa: ASSLVPGPEAF

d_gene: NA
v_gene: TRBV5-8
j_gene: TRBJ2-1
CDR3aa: ASGRLPPYNEQF

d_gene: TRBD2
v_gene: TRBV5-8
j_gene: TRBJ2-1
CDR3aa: ASSLGLAWNEQF